The T cell receptor (beta chain) under discussion was sequenced for a study of T cell repertoires in aging, cancer and after chemotherapy. Rearranged V-D-J TRB sequences were amplified with a mixed TRB-A/B primer pool. One entry per CDR3 protein results from TCRdb running MiXCR on the multiplex PCR reads. Here the sample spans some 10,000 distinct CDR3 sequences, roughly two fifths being singletons. Amplification of TCR beta used genomic DNA extracted from peripheral blood. This clonotype has a single count. Its specificity is not known. Findings and caveats of the study: Across the chemotherapy interval, each cancer cohort showed higher median generation probability, suggesting thymic rebound. Age-matched healthy donors had significantly more diverse, less clonal blood TCR repertoires than untreated cancer patients. In healthy donors, age-related TCR diversity loss mainly reflected lost richness.

The sequencing input was blood. The TCR originated in a human donor in good health.

In DNA, the CDR3 is TGTGCCAGCAGCTTGTCTCACAGGGGCGCCTATGGCTACACCTTC. Protein product: CASSLSHRGAYGYTF. This chain uses TRBV5-5 with TRBJ1-2; TRBD1 matches at 7 bases. The V gene's germline CDR1 is SGHKS and CDR2 YYEKEE (reference sequence). Losses at the gene ends were 1 base for V and 4 bases for J; bases not matched to a gene: 7. The CDR3 loop spans 15 amino acids.